The 8 T cell receptor beta chains presented below share a single source sample, sequenced in a study of regulatory T cells in long-lasting Graves disease. Time point of the sample: newly diagnosed GD, antithyroid drugs for less than 3 months. Researchers made the TCR library from RNA that was extracted from PBMCs. Relying on iRepertoire HTBI primers and Arm-PCR of CDR3 regions, the team built TCR beta libraries. Each CDR3 protein gets one entry after TCRdb re-called the multiplex PCR reads with MiXCR. The sample contains 370,000 or so distinct CDR3 sequences, roughly 16% of which appear only once. Separately, the same data were catalogued under a study of T cells in Graves' hyperthyroidism and ophthalmopathy.

This specimen consisted of peripheral blood mononuclear cells (PBMCs), obtained at new diagnosis, from a patient treated with antithyroid drugs. Receptor source: a woman aged 18-30 years with Graves disease.

This clonotype was counted many times. J is TRBJ2-2 and V is TRBV12-3 or TRBV12-4; 14 positions agree with TRBD2. Trimming cost V 6 bases and J 5 bases; bases outside gene matches: 5. The CDR3 extends over 16 amino acids. CDR3 residues: CASSGGLAGVTGELFF. CDR3 nucleotide sequence: TGTGCCAGCAGCGGGGGACTAGCGGGAGTTACCGGGGAGCTGTTTTTT.

This clonotype was counted many times. The chain carries TRBV7-9 and TRBJ2-5, with a tentative D call TRBD1 (5 bases). This CDR3 is built from 12 residues. V lost 6 bases and J 5 bases, leaving 10 bases between the germline ends. The germline V gene encodes CDR1 SEHNR and CDR2 FQNEAQ (reference sequence). This CDR3 reads CASRGLVETQYF. The CDR3 DNA follows: TGTGCCAGCAGGGGGCTTGTGGAGACCCAGTACTTC.

This clonotype was seen ten or more times. The chain is built from TRBV7-9 and TRBJ1-1; 7 bases fit TRBD1. The CDR3 totals 15 residues. The V gene end was trimmed by 1 base and the J gene end by 0 bases; junction bases not matched to a gene: 2. Germline CDR1 reads SEHNR; CDR2 reads FQNEAQ (reference sequence). The CDR3 bases are TGTGCCAGCAGCTTAGACAGGGGCGTGAACACTGAAGCTTTCTTT. It is translated as CASSLDRGVNTEAFF.

This clonotype was observed once. This sequence may be a read error, since a much larger clone differs from it by one base. The rearrangement uses TRBV2 and TRBJ2-7, with 12 positions matching TRBD2. Looked up from germline, CDR1 is SNHLY and CDR2 is FYNNEI. The CDR3 has 16 amino acids. CDR3 residues: CASLLRGLAGYDEHYF. CDR3 DNA: TGTGCCAGCCTACTGCGAGGACTAGCGGGGTATGACGAGCATTACTTC.

This clonotype was observed a single time. The rearrangement joins TRBV20-1 to TRBJ2-1; 7 bases match TRBD2. The ends lost 6 bases at V and 8 bases at J; junction bases unmatched: 16. The CDR3 consists of 15 residues. CDR1 DFQATT and CDR2 SNEGSKA come from the germline V gene (reference sequence). CDR3 DNA sequence: TGCAGTGCCCAACGGTGGCGGGGGATCGTCGATGAGCAGTTCTTC. Amino acid sequence: CSAQRWRGIVDEQFF.

The sample holds many counts of this clonotype. The rearrangement joins TRBV20-1 to TRBJ2-5; possible D gene TRBD2, 6 bases. CDR3 length equals 15 residues. CDR1 is DFQATT, CDR2 SNEGSKA, per germline (reference sequence). The V end was cut by 6 bases, the J end by 7 bases, with 24 bases between. CDR3 residues: CSASPGLGLLTTQYF. Written as DNA, the CDR3 is TGCAGTGCCAGCCCGGGCTTGGGACTTCTAACGACCCAGTACTTC.

This clonotype was detected many times. The V call is TRBV5-1, the J call TRBJ2-1; 8 bases are a match to TRBD2. The CDR3 has 15 residues. V dropped 4 bases and J dropped 6; count of bases not matched to a gene: 9. Per germline, CDR1 SGHRS and CDR2 YFSETQ. The CDR3 loop is CASSPLRLATNEQFF. The CDR3 coding sequence is TGCGCCAGCAGCCCCCTTAGACTAGCGACCAATGAGCAGTTCTTC.

This clonotype was counted ten times or more. This chain uses TRBV20-1 with TRBJ1-1, with no clear D. Trimming cost V 0 bases and J 2 bases, with 22 bases left between them. The CDR3 has 18 amino acids. CDR1 DFQATT and CDR2 SNEGSKA come from the germline V gene (reference sequence). The CDR3 coding sequence is TGCAGTGCTAGAGATCGTCTGGTAGGTCGGGGTTTAAACACTGAAGCTTTCTTT. It specifies CSARDRLVGRGLNTEAFF.